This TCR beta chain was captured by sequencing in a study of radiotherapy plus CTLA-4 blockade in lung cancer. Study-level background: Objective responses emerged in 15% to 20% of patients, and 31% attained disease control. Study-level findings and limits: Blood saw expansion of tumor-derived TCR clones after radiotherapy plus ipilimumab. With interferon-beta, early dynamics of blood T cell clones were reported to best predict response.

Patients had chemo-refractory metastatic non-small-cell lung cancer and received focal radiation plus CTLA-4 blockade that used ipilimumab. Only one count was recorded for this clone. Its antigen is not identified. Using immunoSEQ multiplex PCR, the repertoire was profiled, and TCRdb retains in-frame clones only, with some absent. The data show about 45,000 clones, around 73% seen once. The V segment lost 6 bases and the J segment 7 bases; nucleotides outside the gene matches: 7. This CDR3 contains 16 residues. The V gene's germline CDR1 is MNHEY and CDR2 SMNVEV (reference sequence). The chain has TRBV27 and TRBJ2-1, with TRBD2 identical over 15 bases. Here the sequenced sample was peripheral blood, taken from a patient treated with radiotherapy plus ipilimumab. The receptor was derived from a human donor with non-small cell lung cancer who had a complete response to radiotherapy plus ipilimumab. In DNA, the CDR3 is TGTGCCAGCAGCTCCGGGACTAGCGGGGGGTTAAATGAGCAGTTCTTC. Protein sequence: CASSSGTSGGLNEQFF.